The 4 T cell receptor beta chains in this list originate from one sample, sequenced in a study of blood T cell repertoires in COVID-19. Sequencing was performed with immunoSEQ multiplex PCR; in TCRdb, only in-frame clones are kept and a portion is missing. There are 100,000 to 150,000 clones in the sample; over 60% occur only once, and 1.5% to 2% lies in the top ten. The material sequenced was peripheral blood. These receptor sequences come from a woman in her 70s with acute or convalescent COVID-19.

On this clone: This specimen includes other DNA sequences encoding the same CDR3. The J gene is TRBJ1-2, the V gene TRBV7-2; D is ambiguous. From germline, CDR1 is SGHTA and CDR2 FQGNSA. V was cut by 1 base and J by 4 bases, with 10 bases left in between. The CDR3 spans 14 residues. Here the CDR3 DNA reads TGTGCCAGCAGCTTAGGGCAAACCCTCTATGGCTACACCTTC. Amino acids: CASSLGQTLYGYTF.

There are a few counts of this clone. The genes are TRBV6-5 and TRBJ1-2; D is ambiguous. The germline gives CDR1 MNHEY, CDR2 SVGAGI. V was clipped by 0 bases and J by 6 bases, with 8 bases between them. The CDR3 length is 13 residues. The CDR3 here is CASSYSFGDGYTF. The CDR3 DNA is TGTGCCAGCAGTTACTCGTTTGGAGATGGCTACACCTTC.

The chain has TRBV7-8 and TRBJ2-7; TRBD2 aligns across 7 bases. V was clipped by 5 bases and J by 2 bases; unmatched bases: 6. Germline V gene lookup returns CDR1 SGHVS and CDR2 FQNEAQ. This CDR3 contains 14 residues. CDR3 residues: CASSNRLAPYEQYF. In DNA, the CDR3 is TGTGCCAGCAGCAACCGACTAGCCCCCTACGAGCAGTACTTC.

The chain employs TRBV10-1 and TRBJ2-1; TRBD2 agrees at 12 bases. Looked up from germline, CDR1 is WNHNN and CDR2 is SYGVQD (reference sequence). The CDR3 is 15 residues long. V was clipped by 5 bases and J by 6 bases; unmatched bases: 5. CDR3: CASSSRTSGANEQFF. CDR3 coding DNA: TGCGCCAGCAGTTCGCGGACTAGCGGGGCCAATGAGCAGTTCTTC.